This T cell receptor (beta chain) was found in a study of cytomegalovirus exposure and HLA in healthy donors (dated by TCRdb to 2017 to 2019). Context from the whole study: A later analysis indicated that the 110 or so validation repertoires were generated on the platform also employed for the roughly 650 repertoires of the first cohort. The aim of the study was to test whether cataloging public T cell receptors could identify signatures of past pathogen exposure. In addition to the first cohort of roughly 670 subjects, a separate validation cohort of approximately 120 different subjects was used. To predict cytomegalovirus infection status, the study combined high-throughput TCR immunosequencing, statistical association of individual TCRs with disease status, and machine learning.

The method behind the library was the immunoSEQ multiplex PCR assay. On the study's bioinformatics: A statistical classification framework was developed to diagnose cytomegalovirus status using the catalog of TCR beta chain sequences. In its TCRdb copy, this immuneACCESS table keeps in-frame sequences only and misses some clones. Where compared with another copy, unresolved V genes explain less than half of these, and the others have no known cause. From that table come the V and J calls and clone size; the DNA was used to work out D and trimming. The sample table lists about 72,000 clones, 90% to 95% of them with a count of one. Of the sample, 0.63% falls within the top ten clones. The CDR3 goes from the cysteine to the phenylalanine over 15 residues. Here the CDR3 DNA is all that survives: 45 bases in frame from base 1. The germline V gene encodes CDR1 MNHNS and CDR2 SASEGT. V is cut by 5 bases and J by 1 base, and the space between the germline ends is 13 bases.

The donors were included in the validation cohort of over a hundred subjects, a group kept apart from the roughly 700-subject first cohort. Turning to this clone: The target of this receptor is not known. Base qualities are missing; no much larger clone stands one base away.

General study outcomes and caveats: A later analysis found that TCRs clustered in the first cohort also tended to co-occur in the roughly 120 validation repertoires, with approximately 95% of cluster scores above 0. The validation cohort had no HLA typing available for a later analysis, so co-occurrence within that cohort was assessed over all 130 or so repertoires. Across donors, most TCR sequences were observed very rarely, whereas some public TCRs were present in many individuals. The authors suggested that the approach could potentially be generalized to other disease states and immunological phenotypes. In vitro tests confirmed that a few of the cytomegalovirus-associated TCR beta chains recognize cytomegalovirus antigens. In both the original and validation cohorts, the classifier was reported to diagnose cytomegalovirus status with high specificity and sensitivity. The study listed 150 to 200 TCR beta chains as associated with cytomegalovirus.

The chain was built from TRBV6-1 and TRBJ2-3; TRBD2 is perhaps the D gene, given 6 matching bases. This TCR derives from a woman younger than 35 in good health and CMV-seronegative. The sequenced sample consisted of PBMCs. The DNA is TGTGCCAGCAGTACGGGACTCCGCGGCACAGATACGCAGTATTTT. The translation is CASSTGLRGTDTQYF.